Following are 26 T cell receptor beta chains from one sample sequenced in a study of shared clonotypes between healthy human individuals. Profiling relied on immunoSEQ multiplex PCR, and the TCRdb table lists in-frame clones only, not all of them. The repertoire holds roughly 700,000 clones, with over 65% as singletons. Sequences were obtained from memory CD4+ T cells sorted from blood. Subset meaning: CD45RA-negative fraction. These receptors were taken from a woman aged 25 to 39 in good health.

This clone was counted many times. Within the sample, other DNA sequences also encode this same CDR3. V is TRBV5-1 and J is TRBJ2-1; 13 bases are shared with TRBD2. With V trimmed by 0 bases and J by 8 bases, 2 bases remained unmatched. The CDR3 has 15 amino acids. Per the germline V gene, CDR1 is SGHRS and CDR2 is YFSETQ. The CDR3 DNA sequence: TGCGCCAGCAGCTTGGGACTAGCGGGAGGTGATGAGCAGTTCTTC. This sequence encodes CASSLGLAGGDEQFF.

The V and J genes are TRBV12-5 and TRBJ2-3, with D maybe TRBD1 (6 bases). Trimming left V 2 bases short and J 5 bases short, with 23 bases between. The germline gives CDR1 LGHNT, CDR2 FRNRAP. The CDR3 runs 18 residues. The CDR3 sequence is CASGLIITPGDQGDTQYF. The CDR3 region has the DNA TGTGCTAGTGGTTTGATAATAACCCCAGGGGATCAAGGAGATACGCAGTATTTT.

The genes are TRBV11-2 and TRBJ2-7; tentatively, D is TRBD1 or TRBD2 (5 bases each). This CDR3 spans 15 amino acids. From germline, CDR1 is SGHAT and CDR2 FQNNGV. Deletions cut 0 bases from V and 0 bases from J, with 9 bases between. CDR3 nucleotide sequence: TGTGCCAGCAGCTTAGAAGGGACGGGCTCCTACGAGCAGTACTTC. Protein: CASSLEGTGSYEQYF. The whole variable domain, remainder taken from reference TRBV11-2 and TRBJ2-7, is EAGVAQSPRYKIIEKRQSVAFWCNPISGHATLYWYQQILGQGPKLLIQFQNNGVVDDSQLPKDRFSAERLKGVDSTLKIQPAKLEDSAVYLCASSLEGTGSYEQYFGPGTRLTVT.

The V and J genes are TRBV7-9 and TRBJ2-7; D tentatively reads TRBD1 or TRBD2 (5 bases each). This CDR3 is 14 amino acids long. Germline CDR1 reads SEHNR; CDR2 reads FQNEAQ (reference sequence). V shed 5 bases and J shed 2 bases, with 13 bases lying between them. DNA for the CDR3: TGTGCCAGCAGCCACCGGGACGCCACCTACGAGCAGTACTTC. Its protein is CASSHRDATYEQYF.

In this sample, this clone turned up once. The chain employs TRBV9 and TRBJ2-5; 10 positions agree with TRBD1. V shed 3 bases, J shed 2 bases, and the junction held 7 bases outside the gene matches. The CDR3 runs 16 residues. Germline V CDR1 and CDR2: SGDLS, YYNGEE. The CDR3 here is CASSANDRGLQETQYF. CDR3 in DNA: TGTGCCAGCAGCGCAAATGACAGGGGGCTGCAAGAGACCCAGTACTTC.

This clone was seen repeatedly, ten times or more. The chain links TRBV2 to TRBJ2-2; D might be TRBD1 (6 bases). CDR3 length equals 15 residues. Germline CDR1 reads SNHLY; CDR2 reads FYNNEI. The ends were cut back, 8 bases at V and 1 base at J, with 14 bases in the middle. The DNA for the CDR3 is TGTGCCAGCCATGGGTCGACAGGGAACACCGGGGAGCTGTTTTTT. Translation gives CASHGSTGNTGELFF.

V is TRBV10-2 and J is TRBJ2-5; D possibly corresponds to TRBD2 (5 bases). Germline V gene sequence: CDR1 WSHSY, CDR2 SAAADI. This CDR3 region has 12 residues. V lost 9 bases, J lost 5 bases, and 13 bases lay in between. CDR3 coding DNA: TGCGCCAGTGAGGGTACCGGGGAGACCCAGTACTTC. Translation gives CASEGTGETQYF.

The chain is built from TRBV19 and TRBJ2-7; 8 positions agree with TRBD2. Looked up from germline, CDR1 is LNHDA and CDR2 is SQIVND (reference sequence). V shed 5 bases, J shed 5 bases, and the junction held 14 bases outside the gene matches. This CDR3 contains 16 residues. The CDR3 DNA follows: TGTGCCAGTAGTTCCTACGCGGGACTAGGGGGAGACGAGCAGTACTTC. It specifies CASSSYAGLGGDEQYF. Variable domain in full (rest from reference TRBV19 and TRBJ2-7): DGGITQSPKYLFRKEGQNVTLSCEQNLNHDAMYWYRQDPGQGLRLIYYSQIVNDFQKGDIAEGYSVSREKKESFPLTVTSAQKNPTAFYLCASSSYAGLGGDEQYFGPGTRLTVT.

This clone was seen many times. V gene TRBV6-1 combines with J gene TRBJ1-5, with 7 bases fitting TRBD1. Germline CDR1 MNHNS, CDR2 SASEGT. V was pared by 3 bases and J by 0 bases, with 2 bases of the junction left unmatched. The CDR3 totals 15 residues. The CDR3 nucleotides are TGTGCCAGCAGTGACAACAGGGGTAGCAATCAGCCCCAGCATTTT. Translated, it gives CASSDNRGSNQPQHF.

The chain joins TRBV7-9 to TRBJ2-3, with 11 bases identical to TRBD2. The CDR3 totals 18 residues. The junction had 5 bases not matched to a gene; V was cut back by 0 bases and J by 0 bases. Germline loops: CDR1 SEHNR, CDR2 FQNEAQ (reference sequence). The CDR3 spells CASSLATSGGTSTDTQYF. The CDR3 DNA follows: TGTGCCAGCAGCTTAGCCACTAGCGGGGGTACTAGCACAGATACGCAGTATTTT.

The chain couples TRBV7-2 to TRBJ2-5; 12 positions agree with TRBD2. The CDR3 runs 15 residues. Trimming cost V 5 bases and J 1 base; bases outside gene matches: 2. Germline CDR1 SGHTA, CDR2 FQGNSA. In DNA, the CDR3 is TGTGCCAGCAGCCGGACTAGCGGGATCCAAGAGACCCAGTACTTC. It is translated as CASSRTSGIQETQYF. The full variable domain, with the rest looked up from reference TRBV7-2 and TRBJ2-5, is GAGVSQSPSNKVTEKGKDVELRCDPISGHTALYWYRQSLGQGLEFLIYFQGNSAPDKSGLPSDRFSAERTGGSVSTLTIQRTQQEDSAVYLCASSRTSGIQETQYFGPGTRLLVL.

V and J are TRBV5-4 and TRBJ2-3; the D gene is possibly TRBD2 (7 bases). Germline assignment: CDR1 SGHNT and CDR2 YYREEE (reference sequence). This CDR3 is 14 amino acids long. The ends were cut back, 0 bases at V and 6 bases at J, with 11 bases in the middle. The CDR3 region has the DNA TGTGCCAGCAGCTTGGGCGGGGGCTTGGATACGCAGTATTTT. Amino acids: CASSLGGGLDTQYF.

The V gene is TRBV29-1, the J gene TRBJ1-1; D unclear. The CDR3 is 13 residues long. CDR1 and CDR2 (germline): SQVTM, ANQGSEA. V shed 4 bases and J shed 0 bases, with 9 bases lying between them. The CDR3 spells CSVVVTLNTEAFF. In DNA, the CDR3 is TGCAGCGTTGTGGTGACATTGAACACTGAAGCTTTCTTT.

The chain is built from TRBV28 and TRBJ2-7; D may be TRBD1 (5 bases). The CDR3 contains 14 residues. Germline V CDR1 and CDR2: MDHEN, SYDVKM. The V gene lost 4 bases and the J gene lost 8 bases, with 18 bases spanning the gap. For the CDR3, the DNA is TGTGCCAGCAGTTCTACAAGCCAGGGTGGTCAGCAGTACTTC. Translating gives CASSSTSQGGQQYF.

The gene calls are TRBV9 and TRBJ2-7; no reliable D call. Per germline, CDR1 SGDLS and CDR2 YYNGEE. V dropped 7 bases and J dropped 6 bases, with 20 bases sitting between them. The CDR3 extends over 14 amino acids. Written as DNA, the CDR3 is TGTGCCAGCTCGTCCTGGCTTGCCTCGGGCGAGCAGTACTTC. Translated, it gives CASSSWLASGEQYF.

This rearrangement joins TRBV7-8 to TRBJ1-1; unclear D gene. The V gene's germline CDR1 is SGHVS and CDR2 FQNEAQ. This CDR3 contains 13 residues. V was pared by 0 bases and J by 1 base, with 3 bases between. CDR3: CASSLAGNTEAFF. CDR3 DNA: TGTGCCAGCAGCTTAGCAGGGAACACTGAAGCTTTCTTT.

The chain uses TRBV7-8 and TRBJ2-3; TRBD2 agrees at 9 bases. The germline gives CDR1 SGHVS, CDR2 FQNEAQ. Trimming cost V 1 base and J 2 bases; bases outside gene matches: 4. The CDR3 extends over 16 amino acids. The CDR3 DNA is TGTGCCAGCAGCTTAGAACTAGCGGGCATCACAGATACGCAGTATTTT. Translating gives CASSLELAGITDTQYF.

V and J are TRBV6-4 and TRBJ1-3; D is unclear. This CDR3 has 14 residues. Germline loops: CDR1 MRHNA, CDR2 SNTAGT. Trimming removed 2 bases at V and 2 bases at J, with 7 bases between. Here the CDR3 reads CASSDKTAGNTIYF. CDR3 nucleotides: TGTGCCAGCAGTGACAAGACGGCTGGAAACACCATATATTTT.

The rearrangement links TRBV18 to TRBJ2-7, with 14 bases aligning to TRBD2. V dropped 2 bases and J dropped 5; count of bases not matched to a gene: 14. Germline CDR1 is KGHSH and CDR2 is LQKENI. The CDR3 consists of 19 residues. In DNA form, the CDR3 reads TGTGCCAGCTCACCATATGTTGAGACTAGCGGGAGGGGCGGCCACGAGCAGTACTTC. It encodes CASSPYVETSGRGGHEQYF.

The gene calls are TRBV7-9 and TRBJ2-1, with TRBD2 matching over 11 bases. CDR3 length: 15 amino acids. Trimming took 5 bases from V and 2 from J; bases not matched to a gene: 2. Germline CDR1 reads SEHNR; CDR2 reads FQNEAQ (reference sequence). The CDR3 is CASSVGLAAYNEQFF. Written as DNA, the CDR3 is TGTGCCAGCAGCGTGGGACTAGCGGCCTACAATGAGCAGTTCTTC.

The chain links TRBV30 to TRBJ2-1; 14 bases are a match to TRBD2. V was pared by 4 bases and J by 3 bases, with 5 bases of the junction left unmatched. The CDR3 covers 16 residues. Germline CDR1 GTSNPN, CDR2 SVGIG (reference sequence). In DNA form, the CDR3 reads TGTGCCTGGACGAGGGGGACTAGCGGGAGCTACAATGAGCAGTTCTTC. Translation gives CAWTRGTSGSYNEQFF.

This clone was counted at least ten times. CDR3 amino acids: CASSFGQSETEAFF. The CDR3, as DNA: TGCGCCAGCAGCTTTGGGCAATCGGAAACTGAAGCTTTCTTT. V is TRBV5-1 and J is TRBJ1-1; D not certain. The germline V and J ends were trimmed by 2 bases and 5 bases, with 13 bases remaining between them. Germline V lookup: CDR1 SGHRS, CDR2 YFSETQ. There are 14 residues in the CDR3. Variable domain in full (rest from reference TRBV5-1 and TRBJ1-1): KAGVTQTPRYLIKTRGQQVTLSCSPISGHRSVSWYQQTPGQGLQFLFEYFSETQRNKGNFPGRFSGRQFSNSRSEMNVSTLELGDSALYLCASSFGQSETEAFFGQGTRLTVV.

The chain couples TRBV5-1 to TRBJ1-3; 8 bases are a match to TRBD1. The CDR3 contains 16 residues. CDR1 is SGHRS and CDR2 is YFSETQ in the germline V gene. V shed 0 bases and J 2 bases; nucleotides not matched to a gene: 4. CDR3 nucleotides: TGCGCCAGCAGCTTGGACTGGACAGGGACTGGAAACACCATATATTTT. It is translated as CASSLDWTGTGNTIYF.

The V call is TRBV19, the J call TRBJ2-5; D is undetermined. Germline V lookup: CDR1 LNHDA, CDR2 SQIVND (reference sequence). This CDR3 spans 14 amino acids. V was trimmed by 3 bases and J by 1 base, leaving 9 bases between them. This CDR3 is CASSIRHPQETQYF. The CDR3 DNA follows: TGTGCCAGTAGTATTCGGCACCCCCAAGAGACCCAGTACTTC.

The V call is TRBV9, the J call TRBJ1-1; 12 positions match TRBD1. Losses at the gene ends were 0 bases for V and 4 bases for J; bases not matched to a gene: 4. Looked up from germline, CDR1 is SGDLS and CDR2 is YYNGEE. The CDR3 totals 16 residues. CDR3 in DNA: TGTGCCAGCAGCGTAGCGGGACAGGGGGCGGTCACTGAAGCTTTCTTT. Its protein product is CASSVAGQGAVTEAFF.

This clone was detected a few times. V usage is TRBV6-1 and J usage is TRBJ1-1, with D possibly TRBD1 on 5 matching bases. Germline V gene lookup returns CDR1 MNHNS and CDR2 SASEGT. The CDR3 consists of 14 residues. Trimming removed 6 bases from V and 1 base from J, with 12 bases in between. The CDR3 DNA reads as TGTGCCAGCAGCGTCAGGGCCCCGAACACTGAAGCTTTCTTT. Its translation: CASSVRAPNTEAFF.